What follows are 6 T cell receptor beta chains derived from one specimen sequenced in a study of OX40 agonist ivuxolimab in advanced cancers. Method: immunoSEQ multiplex PCR; TCRdb's copy keeps in-frame clones and lacks some. The sample lists some 150,000 clones, 90% occurring once. The sample in question was CD4+ or CD8+ T cells sorted from blood, obtained in a trial of the OX40 agonist ivuxolimab. Source of these receptors: an adult with an advanced solid tumor such as melanoma, head and neck, liver or kidney cancer.

The chain employs TRBV14 and TRBJ2-3, with D unresolved. The CDR3 spans 15 residues. Germline CDR1 and CDR2: SGHDN and FVKESK. Trimming pared 0 bases from V and 3 bases from J, leaving 10 bases between. CDR3 in amino acids: CASSQDNIATDTQYF. The CDR3 DNA sequence: TGTGCCAGCAGCCAAGATAATATCGCAACAGATACGCAGTATTTT.

The J gene is TRBJ1-1, the V gene TRBV28; tentatively, D is TRBD1 (5 bases). With 6 bases removed from V and 1 base from J, the gap between germline ends came to 18 bases. In germline, CDR1 is MDHEN, CDR2 SYDVKM. CDR3 length: 16 residues. CDR3 loop: CASSTGGGRQNTEAFF. CDR3 coding DNA: TGTGCCAGCAGCACCGGGGGGGGACGCCAGAACACTGAAGCTTTCTTT.

The chain carries TRBV28 and TRBJ1-2; D is uncertain. Trimming took 3 bases from V and 2 from J, leaving 7 bases between them. Germline CDR1 is MDHEN and CDR2 is SYDVKM. The CDR3 extends over 13 amino acids. For the CDR3, the DNA is TGTGCCAGCAGTTTTGGTGGGAACTATGGCTACACCTTC. It translates to CASSFGGNYGYTF.

The chain employs TRBV4-2 and TRBJ1-3; possibly TRBD1 for D (6 bases). Germline V lookup: CDR1 LGHNA, CDR2 YNFKEQ. V shed 0 bases and J shed 4 bases, with 10 bases lying between them. CDR3 length: 15 residues. The CDR3 DNA reads TGTGCCAGCAGCCAAGATTCGGGGGCCGGAAACACCATATATTTT. It specifies CASSQDSGAGNTIYF.

The rearrangement joins TRBV2 to TRBJ1-4; D is undetermined. This CDR3 is built from 14 residues. V was clipped by 7 bases and J by 7 bases, with 16 bases between them. CDR1 is SNHLY and CDR2 is FYNNEI in the germline V gene. The DNA of the CDR3 is TGTGCCAGCACGAGAAGCCGTGAGGGTGAAAAACTGTTTTTT. Amino acid sequence: CASTRSREGEKLFF.

The V call is TRBV28, the J call TRBJ2-3; TRBD2 matches 12 bases. In germline, CDR1 is MDHEN, CDR2 SYDVKM. Unmatched junction bases numbered 5, after V lost 6 bases and J lost 4 bases. The CDR3 spans 15 residues. The CDR3 region is CASRPTSGSADTQYF. The CDR3 DNA is TGTGCCAGCAGGCCGACTAGCGGGAGTGCAGATACGCAGTATTTT.